The subject of this entry is one TCR beta chain. TCRdb independently ran MiXCR on the 5' RACE reads; one entry per CDR3 protein. This table holds around 300,000 distinct CDR3 sequences, 3.5% to 4.5% found once. The data belong to a study of T cells after yellow fever vaccination. Per germline, CDR1 SGHRS and CDR2 YFSETQ. Trimming took 2 bases from V and 1 from J, leaving 9 bases between them. The CDR3 spans 14 residues. The receptor was isolated from a man aged 18 to 30 who received the YFV17D yellow fever vaccine. The source was PBMCs, collected 15 days after the yellow fever booster vaccination. The genes are TRBV5-1 and TRBJ2-5, with D unresolved. The CDR3 here is CASSFSESQETQYF. CDR3 DNA sequence: TGCGCCAGCAGCTTCAGTGAGTCCCAAGAGACCCAGTACTTC.